These 32 T cell receptor beta chains came from one sample sequenced in a study of T-cell reconstitution after alpha-beta-depleted transplantation in children. As it was prepared, the TCRbeta library received unique molecular identifiers. Each CDR3 protein is one row after TCRdb ran MiXCR on the PCR reads. The sample consists of hundreds of thousands of distinct CDR3 sequences, roughly 15% of them appearing once. The sequencing here drew on PBMCs, mostly from graft donor cells, taken 360 days after TCRalphabeta/CD19-depleted stem cell transplant. These TCRs come from a male patient younger than 18 who had a stem cell transplant for acute lymphoblastic leukemia, so the T cells may come from the graft donor.

This clonotype was seen only a few times. This sequence joins TRBV27 and TRBJ2-5, with D unresolved. V dropped 7 bases and J dropped 0 bases, with 12 bases sitting between them. This CDR3 spans 14 amino acids. Germline values: CDR1 MNHEY, CDR2 SMNVEV (reference sequence). For the CDR3, the DNA is TGTGCCAGCACCCCTCACGGGTACCAAGAGACCCAGTACTTC. Residues: CASTPHGYQETQYF.

This clonotype showed up just a few times. The V gene is TRBV5-1, the J gene TRBJ2-6; D is unresolved. The CDR3 has 16 amino acids. V was pared by 1 base and J by 2 bases, with 10 bases between. CDR1 is SGHRS and CDR2 is YFSETQ in the germline V gene. Here the CDR3 DNA reads TGCGCCAGCAGCTTGCGGTCCTACGCTGGGGCCAACGTCCTGACTTTC. Its protein is CASSLRSYAGANVLTF.

V and J are TRBV6-6 and TRBJ2-5; no reliable D call. The CDR3 consists of 11 residues. Per germline, CDR1 MNHNY and CDR2 SVGAGI (reference sequence). V dropped 7 bases and J dropped 5 bases, with 8 bases sitting between them. CDR3 sequence reads: CASTYGETQYF. In DNA form, the CDR3 reads TGTGCCAGCACCTATGGGGAGACCCAGTACTTC.

In its sample, this clonotype was seen a few times. This chain links TRBV2 with TRBJ1-1; 7 bases fit TRBD1. Germline V lookup: CDR1 SNHLY, CDR2 FYNNEI. With 2 bases clipped from V and 3 bases from J, the junction kept 3 bases outside the gene matches. CDR3 length equals 14 residues. The CDR3 reads CASSEFRGYTEAFF. The DNA for the CDR3 is TGTGCCAGCAGTGAATTCAGGGGGTACACTGAAGCTTTCTTT.

The sample holds a few counts of this clonotype. The gene calls are TRBV2 and TRBJ2-7; D is unclear. Germline values: CDR1 SNHLY, CDR2 FYNNEI. The V end lost 5 bases, the J end lost 7 bases, and 6 bases lay between the germline ends. CDR3 length: 10 amino acids. The CDR3, as DNA: TGTGCCAGCAGTTGGGGTGAGCAGTACTTC. Encoded protein: CASSWGEQYF.

There are many counts of this clonotype. The chain recombines TRBV4-1 with TRBJ1-1; D is unclear. The V gene's germline CDR1 is MGHRA and CDR2 YSYEKL. The CDR3 loop spans 15 amino acids. V was pared by 0 bases and J by 1 base, with 9 bases between. CDR3: CASSQDGQPNTEAFF. The CDR3 region has the DNA TGCGCCAGCAGCCAAGATGGCCAACCGAACACTGAAGCTTTCTTT.

The chain combines TRBV12-3 or TRBV12-4 with TRBJ2-2; 7 nucleotides agree with TRBD2. After removal of 0 bases from V and 6 bases from J, the junction contained 4 bases not matched to a gene. There are 15 residues in the CDR3. The CDR3 DNA sequence: TGTGCCAGCAGTTTAGCGGGAGGGCCCTCCGGGGAGCTGTTTTTT. Translating gives CASSLAGGPSGELFF.

This clonotype was seen only a few times. The J gene is TRBJ2-3, the V gene TRBV5-1, with D possibly matching TRBD1 (6 bases). CDR3 length: 15 residues. The germline V gene has CDR1 SGHRS and CDR2 YFSETQ. Trimming pared 0 bases from V and 3 bases from J, leaving 11 bases between. CDR3 loop: CASSLAGDTTDTQYF. CDR3 nucleotides: TGCGCCAGCAGCTTGGCAGGGGACACGACAGATACGCAGTATTTT.

J is TRBJ2-2 and V is TRBV2; D remains unclear. CDR1 SNHLY and CDR2 FYNNEI come from the germline V gene. Trimming took 7 bases from V and 7 from J, leaving 13 bases between them. This CDR3 is 13 amino acids long. CDR3 nucleotide sequence: TGTGCCAGCAAGAACGGAGTAGGCGGGGAGCTGTTTTTT. This translates into CASKNGVGGELFF.

This chain uses TRBV9 with TRBJ2-1; a weak D match, TRBD2 (6 bases). Germline CDR1 is SGDLS and CDR2 is YYNGEE. Trimming removed 4 bases from V and 9 bases from J, with 26 bases in between. This CDR3 has 17 amino acids. DNA of the CDR3: TGTGCCAGCAGCACCCACTTCGGGAGTTTGCAGGGCACTGAGCAGTTCTTC. Protein sequence: CASSTHFGSLQGTEQFF.

This clonotype occurred a few times. J is TRBJ2-7 and V is TRBV4-1, with 9 bases fitting TRBD2. V shed 0 bases, J shed 3 bases, and the junction held 3 bases outside the gene matches. CDR1 MGHRA and CDR2 YSYEKL come from the germline V gene. The CDR3 is 15 residues long. This chain's CDR3 is CASSQETREGYEQYF. The CDR3 DNA follows: TGCGCCAGCAGCCAAGAAACGCGGGAGGGCTACGAGCAGTACTTC.

Ten or more counts support this clonotype. In DNA, the CDR3 is TGTGCCAGCAGCTCCAGGACAGGGACTCGTAGCAATGAGCAGTTCTTC. It is translated as CASSSRTGTRSNEQFF. The V gene is TRBV7-9, the J gene TRBJ2-1; 8 bases align to TRBD1. CDR1 SEHNR and CDR2 FQNEAQ come from the germline V gene (reference sequence). The J segment lost 6 bases and the V segment lost 4 bases, leaving 11 bases of the junction unmatched. The CDR3 covers 16 residues.

This clonotype occurred a few times. The rearrangement uses TRBV7-6 and TRBJ2-1, with 9 bases fitting TRBD1. Germline V gene lookup returns CDR1 SGHVS and CDR2 FNYEAQ. The CDR3 consists of 18 residues. Trimming at V came to 3 bases and at J to 0 bases, leaving 9 bases not matched to a gene. CDR3 nucleotide sequence: TGTGCCAGCAGCTTCAGCGGGACAGGGAGCCACTCCTACAATGAGCAGTTCTTC. Amino acids: CASSFSGTGSHSYNEQFF.

The CDR3 sequence is CASRNPSGTGSEKLFF. The CDR3 DNA reads as TGTGCCAGTAGAAATCCATCCGGGACAGGGAGTGAAAAACTGTTTTTT. The V gene is TRBV19, the J gene TRBJ1-4, with 9 positions matching TRBD1. Looked up from germline, CDR1 is LNHDA and CDR2 is SQIVND (reference sequence). Unmatched junction bases numbered 12, after V lost 6 bases and J lost 7 bases. The CDR3 length is 16 residues.

This clonotype was detected a few times. This sequence joins TRBV2 and TRBJ1-5; D remains ambiguous. V lost 6 bases, J lost 7 bases, and 10 bases lay in between. This CDR3 comprises 12 residues. Looked up from germline, CDR1 is SNHLY and CDR2 is FYNNEI. The CDR3 loop is CASRPLGQPQHF. CDR3 DNA: TGTGCCAGCAGGCCACTAGGGCAGCCCCAGCATTTT. The variable domain in full, with the rest retrieved from reference TRBV2 and TRBJ1-5, is EPEVTQTPSHQVTQMGQEVILRCVPISNHLYFYWYRQILGQKVEFLVSFYNNEISEKSEIFDDQFSVERPDGSNFTLKIRSTKLEDSAMYFCASRPLGQPQHFGDGTRLSIL.

To note about this clonotype: This clone may be a read error of a much larger clone one base away. The genes are TRBV15 and TRBJ2-1, with a tentative D call TRBD1 (6 bases). The better agreement between TRBJ2-7 and the DNA end casts doubt on the J call. Germline V gives CDR1 LNHNV, CDR2 YYDKDF (reference sequence). The CDR3 runs 16 residues. As DNA, the CDR3 is TGTGCCACCAGGGGGGCTAGGACTTCATCCCACAATGAGCAGTACTTC. It yields the protein CATRGARTSSHNEQYF.

This clonotype was observed a handful of times. The chain combines TRBV15 with TRBJ2-5; TRBD1 matches 10 bases. Looked up from germline, CDR1 is LNHNV and CDR2 is YYDKDF (reference sequence). V lost 1 base to trimming and J lost 6 bases; unmatched junction nucleotides: 5. CDR3 length: 15 residues. CDR3 sequence: CATSRARTGGQTQYF. The CDR3 DNA reads as TGTGCCACCAGCAGAGCTCGGACAGGGGGTCAGACCCAGTACTTC.

This clonotype was observed at least ten times. This sequence joins TRBV3-1 and TRBJ2-1; 16 bases align to TRBD2. Unmatched junction bases numbered 7, after V lost 4 bases and J lost 10 bases. This CDR3 has 16 residues. Germline CDR1 is LGHDT and CDR2 is YNNKEL (reference sequence). The CDR3 is CASSPKPGLAGGEQFF. The CDR3 nucleotides read TGTGCCAGCAGCCCGAAGCCGGGACTAGCGGGAGGGGAGCAGTTCTTC.

This clonotype was observed at least ten times. V gene TRBV7-8 combines with J gene TRBJ2-1; unclear D gene. CDR1 and CDR2 (germline): SGHVS, FQNEAQ. V gave up 0 bases and J gave up 4 bases, with 7 bases separating them. The CDR3 sequence is 14 residues long. CDR3 sequence reads: CASSLASRYNEQFF. In nucleotides, the CDR3 is TGTGCCAGCAGCTTAGCTTCAAGATACAATGAGCAGTTCTTC.

This clonotype was seen more than once but under ten times. V gene TRBV7-9 combines with J gene TRBJ2-1, with 7 bases fitting TRBD1. The length of the CDR3 is 15 residues. Germline assignment: CDR1 SEHNR and CDR2 FQNEAQ (reference sequence). J was trimmed by 5 bases and V by 1 base; bases with no gene match: 5. The CDR3 region is CASSLGPGQNNEQFF. The DNA for the CDR3 is TGTGCCAGCAGCTTAGGACCGGGACAGAACAATGAGCAGTTCTTC.

The CDR3 nucleotides read TGTGCCAGCAAGGTGGGCCGGGTCACTGAAGCTTTCTTT. Its protein is CASKVGRVTEAFF. The chain recombines TRBV27 with TRBJ1-1; D unclear. V lost 7 bases to trimming and J lost 4 bases, with 13 bases between them. This CDR3 is built from 13 residues. Germline CDR1 is MNHEY and CDR2 is SMNVEV (reference sequence).

This clonotype was observed many times. V and J are TRBV7-2 and TRBJ1-1; maybe TRBD1 (5 bases). Per germline, CDR1 SGHTA and CDR2 FQGNSA. The CDR3 consists of 13 residues. Trimming removed 3 bases from V and 2 bases from J, with 7 bases in between. The CDR3 reads CASSLWGNTEAFF. CDR3 DNA: TGTGCCAGCAGCTTGTGGGGCAACACTGAAGCTTTCTTT.

About this clonotype itself: This may come from a read error, since a much larger clone is one base off. Here the CDR3 reads CATSRGAGTTYEQHF. The CDR3 DNA sequence: TGTGCCACCAGCAGAGGAGCCGGGACCACATACGAGCAGCACTTC. V gene TRBV15 combines with J gene TRBJ2-7, with D tentatively TRBD1 or TRBD2 (5 bases each). This CDR3 comprises 15 residues. The germline V gene encodes CDR1 LNHNV and CDR2 YYDKDF (reference sequence).

The genes are TRBV21-1 and TRBJ2-7; TRBD2, the D gene given by the table, was not confirmed from the DNA. TRBV21-1 is reported as a pseudogene. This CDR3 spans 16 amino acids. This CDR3 is CASITTNGGRPAEQYF. The CDR3 DNA reads TGTGCCAGCATTACAACTAATGGCGGGAGGCCTGCCGAGCAGTACTTC.

This clonotype was counted between two and nine times. The V call is TRBV10-3, the J call TRBJ2-7, with TRBD2 matching over 9 bases. From germline, CDR1 is ENHRY and CDR2 SYGVKD. V shed 8 bases, J shed 0 bases, and the junction held 17 bases outside the gene matches. The CDR3 totals 18 residues. The DNA for the CDR3 is TGTGCCATCGGGAGGGCCTCTAGCGGGGAGTGGAGCTCCTACGAGCAGTACTTC. Translated, it gives CAIGRASSGEWSSYEQYF.

This chain joins TRBV29-1 and TRBJ2-7; D is unresolved. The CDR3 spans 15 residues. Between the trimmed V and J ends, which lost 0 bases and 3 bases, there was a span of 15 bases. Germline CDR1 SQVTM, CDR2 ANQGSEA. The chain's CDR3 is CSVEDDRQDDYEQYF. As DNA, the CDR3 is TGCAGCGTTGAAGATGACCGCCAGGACGACTACGAGCAGTACTTC.

This clonotype was seen ten or more times. The chain's CDR3 is CSVYPTYNEQFF. The CDR3 coding sequence is TGCAGCGTTTACCCGACGTACAATGAGCAGTTCTTC. The V and J genes are TRBV29-1 and TRBJ2-1; no clear D. CDR3 length equals 12 residues. Germline V gene data show CDR1 as SQVTM and CDR2 as ANQGSEA. Trimming shortened V by 5 bases and J by 4 bases, and 9 bases separated the two germline ends.

This clonotype was counted at least ten times. The chain carries TRBV9 and TRBJ2-1; D is unclear. The CDR3 totals 14 residues. Germline-derived CDR1 and CDR2 are SGDLS and YYNGEE. V dropped 4 bases and J dropped 0 bases, with 8 bases sitting between them. The CDR3 sequence: CASSPLRSYNEQFF. As DNA, the CDR3 is TGTGCCAGCAGCCCTCTACGCTCCTACAATGAGCAGTTCTTC.

The chain couples TRBV4-1 to TRBJ2-7; TRBD2 matches at 11 bases. The CDR3 runs to 16 residues. Germline trimming cut 0 bases from V and 4 bases from J; bases unmatched to any gene: 5. CDR1 is MGHRA and CDR2 is YSYEKL in the germline V gene. Here the CDR3 DNA reads TGCGCCAGCAGCCAAGACCCACTAGCGGGAGTTTACGAGCAGTACTTC. Translating gives CASSQDPLAGVYEQYF.

This sequence joins TRBV14 and TRBJ2-7; 10 nucleotides line up with TRBD1. There are 14 residues in the CDR3. Per the germline V gene, CDR1 is SGHDN and CDR2 is FVKESK. J was trimmed by 5 bases and V by 4 bases; bases with no gene match: 5. The chain's CDR3 is CASSLRQGAHEQYF. CDR3 nucleotide sequence: TGTGCCAGCAGCCTACGACAGGGGGCCCACGAGCAGTACTTC.

This clonotype was detected only a few times. The gene calls are TRBV5-1 and TRBJ2-5, with 7 bases fitting TRBD2. Trimming cost V 4 bases and J 4 bases; bases outside gene matches: 13. The CDR3 consists of 16 residues. The germline CDR1 and CDR2 sequences are SGHRS and YFSETQ. CDR3: CASSGSLADPGETQYF. CDR3 DNA: TGCGCCAGCAGCGGATCCCTAGCGGACCCGGGAGAGACCCAGTACTTC.

This chain uses TRBV23-1 with TRBJ2-7; either TRBD1 or TRBD2 may supply D (7 bases each). TRBV23-1 carries the ORF label, with uncertain function. There are 14 residues in the CDR3. V gave up 7 bases and J gave up 4 bases, with 17 bases separating them. The CDR3 region is CASTQGGNGYEQYF. The CDR3 DNA follows: TGCGCCAGCACTCAGGGGGGGAACGGGTACGAGCAGTACTTC.